A selection of T cell receptor beta chains follows, all from one sample in a study of blood T cell repertoires in COVID-19. Produced via immunoSEQ multiplex PCR; TCRdb's table is partial and in-frame only. This sample yields 80,000 to 90,000 clones, of which approximately 86% are seen a single time; approximately 1.3% belongs to the top ten. Input material: peripheral blood. Every receptor here comes from an older man with active or convalescent COVID-19. CDR3s include the opening cysteine and the closing phenylalanine or tryptophan. The D gene is left open where the match is weak. Some rows have no size entry. The others give once, few or many, or a class for an expanded clone.

abundance,d_gene,v_gene,j_gene,CDR3nt,CDR3aa
.,TRBD2,TRBV29-1,TRBJ2-7,TGCAGCGGCCCTGGGGCGACTAGCGGCAAAAATTTCTACGAGCAGTACTTC,CSGPGATSGKNFYEQYF
.,TRBD1,TRBV5-1,TRBJ2-5,TGCGCCAGCAGCTTAGGACAGGGGCAAGAGACCCAGTACTTC,CASSLGQGQETQYF
.,TRBD2,TRBV3-1/TRBV3-2,TRBJ2-3,TGTGCCAGCAGACTGTCGACTAGCGGGAAACCCGATACGCAGTATTTT,CASRLSTSGKPDTQYF
once,.,TRBV3-1/TRBV3-2,TRBJ2-7,TGTGCCAGCAGCCGCCCAAACAGCAATCTCTACGAGCAGTACTTC,CASSRPNSNLYEQYF
.,TRBD2,TRBV7-2,TRBJ2-1,TGTGCCAGCAGCTATGGACTAGCCTACAATGAGCAGTTCTTC,CASSYGLAYNEQFF
.,.,TRBV15,TRBJ2-5,TGTGCCATACGACAGAACGGGGAGACCCAGTACTTC,CAIRQNGETQYF
.,.,TRBV4-2,TRBJ1-4,TGTGCCAGCAGCCCCCGGGGGGGGAATAATGAAAAACTGTTTTTT,CASSPRGGNNEKLFF
.,TRBD1,TRBV18,TRBJ2-7,TGTGCCAGCTCACCGGCAGGGGGCCTGGGGGAGCAGTACTTC,CASSPAGGLGEQYF
.,.,TRBV9,TRBJ1-1,TGTGCCAGCAGCGCGAGCAGGGCCCCGGGCACTGAAGCTTTCTTT,CASSASRAPGTEAFF
.,TRBD1,TRBV30,TRBJ1-3,TGTGCTTGGGACAGCTCTGGAAACACCATATATTTT,CAWDSSGNTIYF
few,.,TRBV19,TRBJ2-7,TGTGCCAGTAGTATGGGGGGATTAACCTACGAGCAGTACTTC,CASSMGGLTYEQYF
.,.,TRBV27,TRBJ1-1,TGTGCCAGCAGACCCACCCAGGGTAGCGCTTTCTTT,CASRPTQGSAFF
.,.,TRBV12-3/TRBV12-4,TRBJ2-2,TGTGCCAGCAGTCAGTCCCCCGGGGAGCTGTTTTTT,CASSQSPGELFF
few,TRBD1,TRBV7-2,TRBJ1-2,TGTGCCAGTGGTACCGGGACAGTCTATGGCTACACCTTC,CASGTGTVYGYTF
.,.,TRBV27,TRBJ1-6,TGTGCCAGCAGTTTCCTTACACGAGGATCACCCCTCCACTTT,CASSFLTRGSPLHF
.,TRBD1,TRBV27,TRBJ2-3,TGTGCCAGCAGTTCATACAGGGGTACAGATACGCAGTATTTT,CASSSYRGTDTQYF
.,TRBD1,TRBV7-9,TRBJ2-6,TGTGCCAGCAGACCTGACAGGGCCTCGAGGGCCAACGTCCTGACTTTC,CASRPDRASRANVLTF
.,TRBD2,TRBV18,TRBJ2-3,TGTGCCAGCTCACCCACGTCCGCTAGCGGGGGCGCTAGCACAGATACGCAGTATTTT,CASSPTSASGGASTDTQYF
once,.,TRBV4-1,TRBJ2-7,TGCGCCAGCAGTGAGGCCCCAGTGAGATCCTACGAGCAGTACTTC,CASSEAPVRSYEQYF
.,TRBD1,TRBV11-2,TRBJ1-3,TGTGCCAGCAGCGAGATACAGGGGTCTGGAAACACCATATATTTT,CASSEIQGSGNTIYF
.,TRBD2,TRBV7-2,TRBJ2-1,TGTGCCAGCAGCCCGTCAGCGGGAGTGAATGAGCAGTTCTTC,CASSPSAGVNEQFF
.,.,TRBV6-2/TRBV6-3,TRBJ2-1,TGTGCCAGCAGTTTTGGCGGGATGTCCTACAATGAGCAGTTCTTC,CASSFGGMSYNEQFF
once,.,TRBV11-2,TRBJ1-1,TGTGCCAGCAGCTCCCAACGGAGCTCGAACACTGAAGCTTTCTTT,CASSSQRSSNTEAFF
.,.,TRBV7-8,TRBJ2-7,TGTGCCAGCAGCTTAGCGGGGCAGGGGCCCTACGAGCAGTACTTC,CASSLAGQGPYEQYF
.,.,TRBV5-1,TRBJ2-3,TGCGCCAGCAGCCCGGCGGGTGGGGGCACAGATACGCAGTATTTT,CASSPAGGGTDTQYF
.,.,TRBV28,TRBJ1-6,TGTGCCAGCAGTTCAAACAGGGCCATTTCACCCCTCCACTTT,CASSSNRAISPLHF
.,.,TRBV4-3,TRBJ1-4,TGCGCCAGCAGCCAAGAGGGGGGAAGGGAAAAACTGTTTTTT,CASSQEGGREKLFF
.,TRBD1,TRBV5-6,TRBJ2-6,TGTGCCAGCAGCGCCACAGGGGGTACCTACGGGGCCAACGTCCTGACTTTC,CASSATGGTYGANVLTF
.,TRBD2,TRBV7-7,TRBJ2-7,TGTGCTAGCAGCTTCACCCGAGTCGGCGGGAGGGCCTACCGCGAGCAGTACTTC,CASSFTRVGGRAYREQYF
.,.,TRBV7-2,TRBJ2-3,TGTGCCAGCAGCATTAACCGGGGAAAAGATACGCAGTATTTT,CASSINRGKDTQYF
.,TRBD1,TRBV19,TRBJ1-6,TGTGCCAGTAGTACCACGGACAGGGCCCGGTATACACCCCTCCACTTT,CASSTTDRARYTPLHF
.,TRBD2,TRBV7-7,TRBJ2-2,TGTGCTAGCAGCAGGGGACTAGCGGGAAGCGCGAACACCGGGGAGCTGTTTTTT,CASSRGLAGSANTGELFF
.,.,TRBV6-1,TRBJ1-2,TGTGCCAGCAGTGAAGGGCAGGGGCGCCCCACTGGCTACACCTTC,CASSEGQGRPTGYTF
.,.,TRBV18,TRBJ1-1,TGTGCCAGCTCACCACGGCGGGAGAACACTGAAGCTTTCTTT,CASSPRRENTEAFF
.,TRBD2,TRBV7-2,TRBJ2-7,TGTGCCAGCAGCTTAGGCCCTAGCGGGACATCCTACGAGCAGTACTTC,CASSLGPSGTSYEQYF
.,.,TRBV7-2,TRBJ2-5,TGTGCCAGCAGCCCCGGAGGCCCGGAGACCCAGTACTTC,CASSPGGPETQYF
.,.,TRBV5-1,TRBJ1-3,TGCGCCAGCAGCCCCGGTCGGGGGTCTGGAAACACCATATATTTT,CASSPGRGSGNTIYF
.,TRBD2,TRBV29-1,TRBJ2-1,TGCAGCGTTCCGACTAGCGGGGTCTACAATGAGCAGTTCTTC,CSVPTSGVYNEQFF
few,TRBD1,TRBV5-5,TRBJ1-5,TGTGCCAGCAGCTTGACAGGGGATCAGCCCCAGCATTTT,CASSLTGDQPQHF
.,.,TRBV29-1,TRBJ1-2,TGCAGCGTTGAAAGTTTAGGACACAACTATGGCTACACCTTC,CSVESLGHNYGYTF
.,TRBD1,TRBV10-2,TRBJ1-2,TGCGCCAGCAGTGACACCGGGACAGGGCCCCTTTATGGCTACACCTTC,CASSDTGTGPLYGYTF
.,.,TRBV6-5,TRBJ2-3,TGTGCCAGCAGCTGGAGGGCCAGGGCAGATACGCAGTATTTT,CASSWRARADTQYF
.,.,TRBV4-2,TRBJ2-5,TGTGCCAGCAGCCAAGAGACTAGTTGGGCCCAGTACTTC,CASSQETSWAQYF
once,TRBD1,TRBV5-1,TRBJ2-7,TGCGCCAGCAGCGGGCAGACAGGGGTCGAGCAGTACTTC,CASSGQTGVEQYF
.,TRBD2,TRBV5-4,TRBJ2-3,TGTGCCAGCAGCCACCTAGCGGCAGATACGCAGTATTTT,CASSHLAADTQYF
.,TRBD2,TRBV29-1,TRBJ2-1,TGCAGCGCAAGCGGGGGTACCTACAATGAGCAGTTCTTC,CSASGGTYNEQFF
.,TRBD1,TRBV27,TRBJ2-7,TGTGCCAGCAGCCCCACAGGGGGCTTTGTAAAGCAGTACTTC,CASSPTGGFVKQYF
.,TRBD2,TRBV25-1,TRBJ2-1,TGTGCCAGCAGTGAATCGGCCGGGACTAGTGGGAGTGAGCAGTTCTTC,CASSESAGTSGSEQFF